The 18 T cell receptor beta chains below were found in one sample sequenced in a study of T cells in Graves' hyperthyroidism and ophthalmopathy. RNA transcripts yielded amplified TCR beta CDR3 regions. TCR CDR3 regions were first amplified by RT-PCR with HTBI primers. A single record per CDR3 protein comes from TCRdb applying MiXCR to the multiplex PCR reads. The sample consists of 300,000 to 400,000 distinct CDR3 sequences, roughly a fifth of them appearing once. Sequencing was done on a sample of blood. The source is a woman between 50 and 59 years old with Graves' hyperthyroidism.

This clonotype was counted at least ten times. J is TRBJ1-2 and V is TRBV3-1; D is undetermined. Trimming pared 2 bases from V and 7 bases from J, leaving 8 bases between. Germline assignment: CDR1 LGHDT and CDR2 YNNKEL (reference sequence). This CDR3 region has 12 residues. The chain's CDR3 is CASSQNLFGYTF. In DNA, the CDR3 is TGTGCCAGCAGCCAAAATCTCTTTGGCTACACCTTC.

This clonotype was counted at least ten times. J is TRBJ1-2 and V is TRBV28; 12 bases line up with TRBD1. There are 15 residues in the CDR3. V shed 4 bases and J 8 bases; nucleotides not matched to a gene: 8. The germline V gene encodes CDR1 MDHEN and CDR2 SYDVKM. Written as DNA, the CDR3 is TGTGCCAGCAGTTACGGGGACAGGGGGCTAGGAGGCTACACCTTC. This encodes CASSYGDRGLGGYTF.

This clonotype has a count of ten or more. V usage is TRBV6-1 and J usage is TRBJ2-1, with 11 positions matching TRBD2. V was clipped by 2 bases and J by 7 bases; unmatched bases: 10. This CDR3 is 17 amino acids long. Germline V lookup: CDR1 MNHNS, CDR2 SASEGT. The CDR3 loop is CASSETKLAGVGNEQFF. CDR3 bases: TGTGCCAGCAGTGAAACTAAACTAGCGGGAGTGGGGAATGAGCAGTTCTTC.

In this sample, this clonotype turned up many times. Here the CDR3 reads CASSLFAGAAFF. CDR3 coding DNA: TGTGCCAGCAGTTTATTTGCCGGGGCAGCTTTCTTT. The chain is built from TRBV28 and TRBJ1-1; the D gene is possibly TRBD1 (5 bases). Germline CDR1 is MDHEN and CDR2 is SYDVKM. Trimming shortened V by 1 base and J by 10 bases, and 10 bases separated the two germline ends. The CDR3 is made up of 12 amino acids.

With respect to this clonotype: One end of the junction varies from germline; a read error may be responsible. The rearrangement joins TRBV5-1 to TRBJ2-1; TRBD1 agrees at 10 bases. Germline CDR1 is SGHRS and CDR2 is YFSETQ. The CDR3 consists of 15 residues. This CDR3 is CASSESGTGVNEQFF. Written as DNA, the CDR3 is TGCGCCAGCAGCGAATCCGGGACAGGGGTCAATGAACAGTTCTTC.

This chain connects TRBV7-2 to TRBJ2-1; 15 bases agree with TRBD2. The CDR3 length is 19 residues. Unmatched junction bases numbered 11, after V lost 4 bases and J lost 4 bases. Germline loops: CDR1 SGHTA, CDR2 FQGNSA. CDR3 protein: CASSSPRRTSGGGYNEQFF. CDR3 bases: TGTGCCAGCAGCTCACCCCGCAGGACTAGCGGGGGGGGATACAATGAGCAGTTCTTC.

This clonotype was seen a handful of times. The chain uses TRBV10-3 and TRBJ2-7, with D possibly matching TRBD1 (6 bases). This CDR3 has 13 residues. Trimming left V 6 bases short and J 6 bases short, with 15 bases between. Germline V gene data show CDR1 as ENHRY and CDR2 as SYGVKD. The CDR3: CAIRVTGYGEQYF. For the CDR3, the DNA is TGTGCCATCAGAGTAACAGGGTACGGCGAGCAGTACTTC.

Comments on this clonotype: A junction end diverges from the germline sequence, so it may reflect a read error. The gene calls are TRBV5-1 and TRBJ1-2; D perhaps matches TRBD1 (5 bases). Germline assignment: CDR1 SGHRS and CDR2 YFSETQ. CDR3 length equals 14 residues. The CDR3 DNA reads as TGTGCCAGCAGCTTGGACATGTCAAACTATGGCTACACCTTC. It specifies CASSLDMSNYGYTF.

The rearrangement uses TRBV18 and TRBJ1-4, with D tentatively TRBD1 (6 bases). Per the germline V gene, CDR1 is KGHSH and CDR2 is LQKENI. V lost 1 base, J lost 7 bases, and 13 bases lay in between. This CDR3 spans 15 amino acids. The DNA for the CDR3 is TGTGCCAGCTCACCACAAGGGAAAGGGGGTGAAAAACTGTTTTTT. This sequence encodes CASSPQGKGGEKLFF.

The genes are TRBV15 and TRBJ1-2; unclear D gene. This CDR3 spans 13 amino acids. CDR1 LNHNV and CDR2 YYDKDF come from the germline V gene (reference sequence). Between the trimmed V and J ends, which lost 3 bases and 9 bases, there was a span of 14 bases. As DNA, the CDR3 is TGTGCCACCAGCAGTCCTAACCGGGAGAGCTACACCTTC. Its protein product is CATSSPNRESYTF.

V gene TRBV20-1 combines with J gene TRBJ2-2, with 7 bases that match TRBD2. Trimming removed 3 bases from V and 7 bases from J; junction bases left unmatched: 11. The germline V gene has CDR1 DFQATT and CDR2 SNEGSKA (reference sequence). The CDR3 length is 15 residues. CDR3: CSARPIARGVGELFF. The CDR3, as DNA: TGCAGTGCTAGGCCAATCGCCCGGGGGGTCGGGGAGCTGTTTTTT.

This clonotype came up once. The chain carries TRBV12-3 or TRBV12-4 and TRBJ1-1; no clear D gene. The CDR3 length is 13 residues. Between the trimmed V and J ends, which lost 7 bases and 0 bases, there was a span of 9 bases. CDR3 sequence (DNA): TGTGCCAGCAAGGAGAGGGTGAACACTGAAGCTTTCTTT. It translates to CASKERVNTEAFF.

About this clonotype: The junction shows a germline mismatch at one end, possibly a read error. V gene TRBV19 combines with J gene TRBJ1-3; no firm D call. This CDR3 is built from 14 residues. Germline assignment: CDR1 LNHDA and CDR2 SQIVND (reference sequence). As DNA, the CDR3 is TGTGCCAGTAGTACGACGGGAGATGGAAGCACCATATATTTT. Translated, it gives CASSTTGDGSTIYF.

This clonotype came up a few times. The rearrangement links TRBV20-1 to TRBJ2-5; the D is unclear. With 3 bases removed from V and 3 bases from J, the gap between germline ends came to 8 bases. Germline CDR1 reads DFQATT; CDR2 reads SNEGSKA (reference sequence). The CDR3 spans 12 residues. This chain's CDR3 is CSASYREETQYF. CDR3 coding DNA: TGCAGTGCTAGTTACCGGGAAGAGACCCAGTACTTC.

J is TRBJ2-3 and V is TRBV7-3, with D possibly matching TRBD2 (6 bases). The CDR3 spans 18 residues. Trimming took off 2 bases at V and 4 bases at J, with 22 bases between the two ends. Per the germline V gene, CDR1 is SGHTA and CDR2 is FQGTGA. CDR3 in amino acids: CASSLGPRTEGRADTQYF. The DNA of the CDR3 is TGTGCCAGCAGCTTAGGCCCGCGGACGGAGGGCCGGGCAGATACGCAGTATTTT.

In its sample, this clonotype was seen a few times. V gene TRBV3-1 combines with J gene TRBJ2-2; 12 bases map to TRBD1. The length of the CDR3 is 17 residues. Germline trimming cut 8 bases from V and 0 bases from J; bases unmatched to any gene: 7. Germline CDR1 is LGHDT and CDR2 is YNNKEL (reference sequence). The DNA of the CDR3 is TGTGCCAGCTCGCCAGGGACAGGGGGCACGAACACCGGGGAGCTGTTTTTT. Its translation: CASSPGTGGTNTGELFF.

Ten or more counts support this clonotype. The rearrangement uses TRBV18 and TRBJ1-2; D remains unclear. With 2 bases removed from V and 5 bases from J, the gap between germline ends came to 9 bases. CDR3 length: 13 residues. Per the germline V gene, CDR1 is KGHSH and CDR2 is LQKENI. This CDR3 is CASSPSVGYGYTF. The DNA for the CDR3 is TGTGCCAGCTCACCATCGGTCGGGTATGGCTACACCTTC.

The V call is TRBV6-2 or TRBV6-3, the J call TRBJ2-5; 12 nucleotides align to TRBD1. The CDR3 sequence is 16 residues long. Germline V gives CDR1 MNHEY, CDR2 SVGEGT. V lost 0 bases, J lost 4 bases, and 3 bases stayed unmatched. CDR3 DNA: TGTGCCAGCAGTTACTCCGGGACAGGGGGCGGAGAGACCCAGTACTTC. It yields the protein CASSYSGTGGGETQYF.